The 8 T cell receptor beta chains listed next were all sequenced from one sample in a study of read filtering for tumor transcriptome and immune sequencing. Molecular barcoded adaptors covering alpha/delta and beta/gamma chains were used on approximately 400 ng RNA. TCRdb passed the reads through MiXCR, listing each CDR3 protein once. The repertoire holds approximately 40,000 distinct CDR3 sequences, with less than 15% as singletons. Sequencing used a population of CD138-negative cells sorted from bone marrow. The receptors here all came from a donor older than 35 with multiple myeloma.

This clonotype was observed many times. The CDR3 DNA reads as TGTGCCAGCAGTTTAGGGTGGGACCCAGATACGCAGTATTTT. This codes for CASSLGWDPDTQYF. This rearrangement joins TRBV28 to TRBJ2-3; D is perhaps TRBD1 or TRBD2 (5 bases each). Between the trimmed V and J ends, which lost 2 bases and 4 bases, there was a span of 10 bases. This CDR3 spans 14 amino acids. The germline V gene has CDR1 MDHEN and CDR2 SYDVKM.

This clonotype was counted ten times or more. This rearrangement joins TRBV28 to TRBJ1-5; D ambiguous. CDR3 length: 14 residues. The germline V and J ends were trimmed by 6 bases and 2 bases, with 11 bases remaining between them. The germline CDR1 and CDR2 sequences are MDHEN and SYDVKM. CDR3 amino acids: CASSQNYGNQPQHF. The CDR3 bases are TGTGCCAGCAGCCAAAATTACGGCAATCAGCCCCAGCATTTT.

Turning to this clonotype: A much larger clonotype is one base distant, so this may be a read error. The gene calls are TRBV29-1 and TRBJ2-5, with TRBD2 as a possible D gene (7 bases). Germline CDR1 reads SQVTM; CDR2 reads ANQGSEA. The CDR3 length is 13 residues. CDR3 loop: CSARVAGAEIQYF. The DNA for the CDR3 is TGCAGCGCCCGAGTGGCGGGGGCCGAGATCCAGTACTTC.

This clonotype appeared a few times. The chain joins TRBV20-1 to TRBJ2-7; 7 nucleotides line up with TRBD2. Losses at the gene ends were 0 bases for V and 3 bases for J; bases not matched to a gene: 5. The length of the CDR3 is 14 residues. CDR1 is DFQATT, CDR2 SNEGSKA, per germline (reference sequence). CDR3 in DNA: TGCAGTGCTAGAGATCCTAAGCGGGGCTACGAGCAGTACTTC. This translates into CSARDPKRGYEQYF.

This clonotype was detected ten times or more. The chain is built from TRBV28 and TRBJ1-5, with D possibly TRBD1 on 6 matching bases. V was shortened by 6 bases and J by 7 bases, with 13 bases between the two germline ends. The CDR3 loop spans 13 amino acids. Looked up from germline, CDR1 is MDHEN and CDR2 is SYDVKM. DNA of the CDR3: TGTGCCAGCAGAAAAACGGGGGCCCAGCCCCAGCATTTT. As protein: CASRKTGAQPQHF.

This chain joins TRBV7-2 and TRBJ1-2; D uncertain. V was cut by 2 bases and J by 6 bases, with 7 bases left in between. Germline V gene sequence: CDR1 SGHTA, CDR2 FQGNSA. This CDR3 has 12 residues. CDR3 coding DNA: TGTGCCAGCAGCTTATCAGGAGATGGCTACACCTTC. Its protein is CASSLSGDGYTF.

For this clonotype: A much more abundant neighbour one base away suggests this may be a read error. Here the CDR3 omits its conserved ending phenylalanine or tryptophan, so a read error is the likely source. The V call is TRBV30, the J call TRBJ1-1; 7 bases fit TRBD1. Germline CDR1 and CDR2: GTSNPN and SVGIG (reference sequence). V was clipped by 5 bases and J by 5 bases; unmatched bases: 8. The CDR3 is 13 amino acids. The CDR3 coding sequence is TGTGCCTGGTACAGGGGTAGGGGGACTGAAGCTTTCTCT. This sequence encodes CAWYRGRGTEAFS.

This clonotype was picked up many times. The chain carries TRBV21-1 and TRBJ2-1; the table assigns TRBD1, which was not confirmed against the DNA. TRBV21-1 is described as a pseudogene. The CDR3 has 18 residues. DNA of the CDR3: TGTGCCAGCAACCCGGGGCCCGCAAGCCCAGGTACGATCAATGAGCAGTTCTTC. It is translated as CASNPGPASPGTINEQFF.